This entry features one TCR beta chain sequence. Treatment-naive patients with stable or active relapsing-remitting disease served as multiple sclerosis controls. TEMRA cells were FACS-enriched, with CD8+ and CD4+ T cells isolated negatively. The data belong to a study of CD8 T cells in Susac syndrome. Germline V gene data show CDR1 as SNHLY and CDR2 as FYNNEI. There are 15 residues in the CDR3. After removal of 6 bases from V and 4 bases from J, the junction contained 9 bases not matched to a gene. RNA was extracted with the RNeasy kit, and a quantity of about 0.45 to 1 ug was reverse transcribed using random hexamers. immunoSEQ multiplex PCR amplified TCR beta CDR3 across 54 Vbeta, 13 Jbeta. From the immunoSEQ multiplex PCR reads, TCRdb called clonotypes with MiXCR, one entry per CDR3 protein. The repertoire includes 400,000 or so distinct CDR3 sequences, around 83% of them detected once, and approximately 0.11% sits in the top ten.

This chain joins TRBV2 and TRBJ1-5, with TRBD1 matching 7 bases. This sequence originates from a human donor with multiple sclerosis. Sequencing was done on a sample of CD8+ T cells from PBMCs. The CDR3 here is CASRPWTGPNQPQHF. DNA for the CDR3: TGTGCCAGCAGACCGTGGACAGGCCCTAATCAGCCCCAGCATTTT.